A single sample is the source of the 3 T cell receptor beta chains below, sequenced in a study of regulatory T cells in long-lasting Graves disease. Arm-PCR with iRepertoire HTBI primers amplified the CDR3 regions for these TCR beta libraries. Via MiXCR, TCRdb re-called the multiplex PCR reads, giving one row per CDR3 protein. The table lists roughly 520,000 distinct CDR3 sequences, around 11% of them singletons. This sample's time point: newly diagnosed GD, antithyroid drugs for less than 3 months. Generation of the TCR library employed RNA extracted from PBMCs. These data were also filed under a second study, of T cells in Graves' hyperthyroidism and ophthalmopathy.

The sample here was peripheral blood mononuclear cells (PBMCs), taken at new diagnosis, from a patient treated with antithyroid drugs. These receptors all stem from a woman in her thirties with Graves disease.

This clonotype has ten or more counts. J is TRBJ2-5 and V is TRBV12-3 or TRBV12-4, with D tentatively TRBD2 (6 bases). Trimming cost V 5 bases and J 3 bases, with 16 bases left between them. There are 15 residues in the CDR3. CDR3 sequence reads: CASSRRGLTEETQYF. The DNA for the CDR3 is TGTGCCAGCAGTAGACGGGGACTTACGGAAGAGACCCAGTACTTC.

The table lists this clonotype with a few counts. The rearrangement joins TRBV20-1 to TRBJ2-5; D possibly uses TRBD1 or TRBD2 (6 bases each). Trimming removed 2 bases at V and 7 bases at J, with 23 bases between. Germline values: CDR1 DFQATT, CDR2 SNEGSKA (reference sequence). CDR3 length equals 16 residues. For the CDR3, the DNA is TGCAGTGCTAGATACCGAGAGGGGGGTCCAGCTGGGACCCAGTACTTC. Protein sequence: CSARYREGGPAGTQYF.

Concerning this clonotype: The germline gene is not matched at one end of the junction; a read error may be the cause. The rearrangement joins TRBV18 to TRBJ1-1; D is undetermined. This CDR3 is built from 13 residues. From germline, CDR1 is KGHSH and CDR2 LQKENI. CDR3 bases: TGTGCCAGCTCAGCCATGGATAACACTGAAGCTTTCTTC. Amino acid sequence: CASSAMDNTEAFF. Full variable domain (missing parts from reference TRBV18 and TRBJ1-1): NAGVMQNPRHLVRRRGQEARLRCSPMKGHSHVYWYRQLPEEGLKFMVYLQKENIIDESGMPKERFSAEFPKEGPSILRIQQVVRGDSAAYFCASSAMDNTEAFFGQGTRLTVV.